Below, one T cell receptor beta chain is given with its context. This sample was taken from a study of blood T cell repertoires in COVID-19. Study details: The samples span acute and convalescent COVID-19 from the United States, Italy and Spain.

As handled by the study authors: Reference gene primer amplification gave nucleated cell count estimates. Sequencing used immunoSEQ multiplex PCR; TCRdb keeps in-frame clones, though not all of them. V and J calls plus clone size are reproduced from that table; the DNA served to infer D and trimming. Of about 52,000 clones in the sample, 75% to 90% were seen once. V lost 4 bases and J 8 bases, leaving 18 bases between the germline ends. This CDR3 has 14 amino acids. CDR1 and CDR2 (germline): SGHRS, YFSETQ. The rearrangement links TRBV5-1 to TRBJ1-2; D is possibly TRBD1 (6 bases). This TCR derives from a human donor in a cohort sampled during active COVID-19. The specimen sequenced was peripheral blood. The CDR3 nucleotides are TGCGCCAGCAGCATGCTGCAGGGGTTGAAGGGCTACACCTTC. It translates to CASSMLQGLKGYTF.